Listed here are 28 T cell receptor beta chains from one sample, sequenced in a study of HIV-infected patients and healthy controls. Antiretroviral therapy had run roughly three months, about 14 weeks, before follow-up blood collection. The repertoire came from unfractionated whole blood and reflected all unsorted peripheral T cells. 500 ng RNA was reverse transcribed with alpha and beta constant-region primers. Using multiplexing indices, alpha and beta chain libraries were generated apart by chain-specific third strand synthesis. TCRdb independently ran MiXCR on the 5' RACE reads; one entry per CDR3 protein. Here the sample spans approximately 13,000 distinct CDR3 sequences, 9.5% to 15% being singletons. The input for sequencing was blood, taken during antiretroviral therapy. The receptors were gathered from an adult with HIV infection. The donor label of this sample is uncertain.

V is TRBV19 and J is TRBJ2-1; no clear D gene. This CDR3 has 13 amino acids. Trimming took 3 bases from V and 6 from J, leaving 9 bases between them. Germline V CDR1 and CDR2: LNHDA, SQIVND (reference sequence). CDR3 loop: CASSIVGSNEQFF. For the CDR3, the DNA is TGTGCCAGTAGTATTGTTGGCTCCAATGAGCAGTTCTTC.

This clonotype occurred many times. The rearrangement joins TRBV5-1 to TRBJ2-5; the D gene could be TRBD1 or TRBD2 (5 bases each). V was cut by 0 bases and J by 4 bases, with 10 bases left in between. Germline CDR1 is SGHRS and CDR2 is YFSETQ. There are 14 residues in the CDR3. CDR3: CASSLDVGGETQYF. The CDR3 DNA reads as TGCGCCAGCAGCTTGGATGTTGGGGGAGAGACCCAGTACTTC.

This clonotype was seen more than once but under ten times. This chain connects TRBV3-1 to TRBJ1-1, with D perhaps TRBD1 (5 bases). This CDR3 spans 13 amino acids. Trimming took off 2 bases at V and 8 bases at J, with 12 bases between the two ends. From germline, CDR1 is LGHDT and CDR2 YNNKEL (reference sequence). This chain's CDR3 is CASSQLRESEAFF. In DNA, the CDR3 is TGTGCCAGCAGCCAACTCAGGGAATCGGAAGCTTTCTTT.

In this sample, this clonotype turned up many times. The chain combines TRBV3-1 with TRBJ2-1; 8 bases are shared with TRBD2. The CDR3 consists of 12 residues. Germline V gives CDR1 LGHDT, CDR2 YNNKEL (reference sequence). V dropped 4 bases and J dropped 15; count of bases not matched to a gene: 8. The chain's CDR3 is CASSPSGSSPFF. The CDR3 coding sequence is TGTGCCAGCAGCCCGAGCGGGAGTAGCCCGTTCTTC.

This clonotype appeared many times. In DNA, the CDR3 is TGTGCCAGCAGCCAAGATCGGGGGGGGGAGTACGAGCAGTACTTC. This translates into CASSQDRGGEYEQYF. The genes are TRBV3-1 and TRBJ2-7; 8 positions match TRBD2. After removal of 0 bases from V and 4 bases from J, the junction contained 5 bases not matched to a gene. Germline CDR1 and CDR2: LGHDT and YNNKEL (reference sequence). The CDR3 consists of 15 residues.

At least ten counts were recorded for this clonotype. The chain employs TRBV5-1 and TRBJ2-1; 11 nucleotides match TRBD2. CDR3 length: 18 amino acids. With 0 bases clipped from V and 7 bases from J, the junction kept 12 bases outside the gene matches. The germline gives CDR1 SGHRS, CDR2 YFSETQ. CDR3 sequence reads: CASSLASRLAGFKNEQFF. In nucleotides, the CDR3 is TGCGCCAGCAGCTTGGCCAGTAGACTAGCGGGGTTCAAGAATGAGCAGTTCTTC.

This clonotype was counted at least ten times. The J gene is TRBJ2-7, the V gene TRBV11-2; 7 nucleotides match TRBD1. The CDR3 contains 16 residues. CDR1 SGHAT and CDR2 FQNNGV come from the germline V gene. V was pared by 5 bases and J by 4 bases, with 14 bases of the junction left unmatched. Here the CDR3 DNA reads TGTGCCAGCAGCCCGGTCCGGTATCAGGGGGTATACGAGCAGTACTTC. As protein: CASSPVRYQGVYEQYF.

This clonotype was recorded once. A single base separates this from a much larger clone, so it may be a read error. V usage is TRBV7-2 and J usage is TRBJ2-5, with 7 positions matching TRBD2. The CDR3 runs to 14 residues. The germline CDR1 and CDR2 sequences are SGHTA and FQGNSA. The CDR3 region has the DNA TGTGACAGCAGCTTAACTAGCGTTAAAGAGACCCAGTACTTC. Translation gives CDSSLTSVKETQYF.

The sample holds many counts of this clonotype. This chain links TRBV10-1 with TRBJ2-2; D perhaps matches TRBD1 (6 bases). Germline values: CDR1 WNHNN, CDR2 SYGVQD (reference sequence). V lost 0 bases to trimming and J lost 5 bases, with 13 bases between them. This CDR3 region has 16 residues. The CDR3 here is CASSESPGTLTGELFF. DNA for the CDR3: TGCGCCAGCAGTGAGTCGCCGGGGACACTGACCGGGGAGCTGTTTTTT.

This clonotype has a count of ten or more. J is TRBJ1-2 and V is TRBV11-2; TRBD1 is a possible D gene (5 bases). The germline V gene has CDR1 SGHAT and CDR2 FQNNGV. Trimming removed 5 bases at V and 7 bases at J, with 14 bases between. This CDR3 has 13 amino acids. CDR3 amino acids: CASSRDASSGYTF. The CDR3 bases are TGTGCCAGCAGCAGGGACGCATCGAGTGGCTACACCTTC.

As DNA, the CDR3 is TGTGCCAGCAGCTTATCTAGCGGTCAGGGGACCCAGTACTTC. It is translated as CASSLSSGQGTQYF. The V gene is TRBV7-2, the J gene TRBJ2-5; 7 positions match TRBD2. J lost 7 bases, V lost 2 bases, and 7 bases had no gene match. The length of the CDR3 is 14 residues. CDR1 SGHTA and CDR2 FQGNSA come from the germline V gene.

This clonotype has ten or more counts. The J gene is TRBJ1-3, the V gene TRBV7-9; D is ambiguous. CDR1 is SEHNR, CDR2 FQNEAQ, per germline (reference sequence). The CDR3 spans 16 residues. V was pared by 10 bases and J by 1 base, with 20 bases between. DNA for the CDR3: TGTGCCATAGGAGGATCACGGCACCATTCTGGAAACACCATATATTTT. It codes for CAIGGSRHHSGNTIYF.

Many counts were recorded for this clonotype. The chain employs TRBV7-9 and TRBJ2-1; no definite D call. Germline CDR1 reads SEHNR; CDR2 reads FQNEAQ (reference sequence). There are 12 residues in the CDR3. V lost 2 bases and J 4 bases, leaving 3 bases between the germline ends. CDR3 in DNA: TGTGCCAGCAGCTTATTTTACAATGAGCAGTTCTTC. Translation: CASSLFYNEQFF.

The sample holds many counts of this clonotype. The genes are TRBV29-1 and TRBJ2-3; D is ambiguous. This CDR3 is 12 amino acids long. The germline CDR1 and CDR2 sequences are SQVTM and ANQGSEA. Trimming took 2 bases from V and 0 from J, leaving 3 bases between them. CDR3 DNA sequence: TGCAGCGTTGAATTTAGCACAGATACGCAGTATTTT. This gives the protein CSVEFSTDTQYF.

This clonotype was seen at least ten times. This chain connects TRBV6-5 to TRBJ2-2; D gene ambiguous. With 0 bases removed from V and 0 bases from J, the gap between germline ends came to 8 bases. Germline V gene data show CDR1 as MNHEY and CDR2 as SVGAGI. This CDR3 spans 16 amino acids. CDR3 coding DNA: TGTGCCAGCAGTTACTCGGGCAGGACGAACACCGGGGAGCTGTTTTTT. It specifies CASSYSGRTNTGELFF.

Many counts were recorded for this clonotype. The chain couples TRBV19 to TRBJ2-5; a possible D gene is TRBD1 (6 bases). The CDR3 sequence is 15 residues long. V lost 5 bases and J 3 bases, leaving 16 bases between the germline ends. CDR1 is LNHDA and CDR2 is SQIVND in the germline V gene (reference sequence). CDR3 sequence: CASSAGVVVEETQYF. CDR3 nucleotide sequence: TGTGCCAGTAGTGCAGGGGTGGTAGTTGAAGAGACCCAGTACTTC.

This clonotype was counted many times. The J gene is TRBJ1-2, the V gene TRBV4-1; tentatively, D is TRBD1 (5 bases). The CDR3 extends over 17 amino acids. The V gene lost 3 bases and the J gene lost 1 base, with 18 bases spanning the gap. Per germline, CDR1 MGHRA and CDR2 YSYEKL. CDR3 coding DNA: TGCGCCAGCAGCCATTTGACGGGACCGACTCATAACTATGGCTACACCTTC. This encodes CASSHLTGPTHNYGYTF.

This clonotype was recorded many times. The rearrangement uses TRBV2 and TRBJ2-6; D ambiguous. CDR3 size: 15 residues. V was pared by 0 bases and J by 1 base, with 4 bases between. Germline CDR1 SNHLY, CDR2 FYNNEI. CDR3 sequence (DNA): TGTGCCAGCAGTGAAGCGAGTTCTGGGGCCAACGTCCTGACTTTC. It codes for CASSEASSGANVLTF.

This clonotype appeared many times. The chain is built from TRBV5-6 and TRBJ2-1; D unresolved. Germline V gene lookup returns CDR1 SGHDT and CDR2 YYEEEE. The CDR3 is 13 amino acids. V was shortened by 2 bases and J by 5 bases, with 8 bases between the two germline ends. CDR3: CASSFPYDNEQFF. CDR3 bases: TGTGCCAGCAGCTTCCCCTATGACAATGAGCAGTTCTTC.

This clonotype was counted at least ten times. The rearrangement links TRBV12-3 or TRBV12-4 to TRBJ2-6, with D perhaps matching TRBD1 or TRBD2 (6 bases each). V was shortened by 1 base and J by 1 base, with 11 bases between the two germline ends. CDR3 length: 17 residues. The CDR3 loop reads CASSLVTGTSGANVLTF. The CDR3 DNA reads as TGTGCCAGCAGTTTAGTTACAGGGACTTCTGGGGCCAACGTCCTGACTTTC.

This chain connects TRBV20-1 to TRBJ2-5, with D possibly being TRBD1 or TRBD2 (6 bases each). This CDR3 is 15 amino acids long. Per germline, CDR1 DFQATT and CDR2 SNEGSKA (reference sequence). The V and J ends lost 4 bases and 5 bases respectively, with 20 bases between them. For the CDR3, the DNA is TGCAGTGCTATCGCCCCGATAGGGGGAGGTGAGACCCAGTACTTC. Amino acid sequence: CSAIAPIGGGETQYF.

This clonotype was detected ten times or more. The V and J genes are TRBV6-5 and TRBJ2-1, with 11 positions matching TRBD2. This CDR3 contains 15 residues. The germline CDR1 and CDR2 sequences are MNHEY and SVGAGI. J gave up 3 bases and V 7 bases, and 5 bases lay outside the gene matches. The CDR3 here is CASKIGLAGYNEQFF. CDR3 nucleotide sequence: TGTGCCAGCAAAATTGGACTAGCGGGCTACAATGAGCAGTTCTTC.

The chain combines TRBV10-3 with TRBJ2-2; TRBD1 agrees at 10 bases. Germline values: CDR1 ENHRY, CDR2 SYGVKD. With 6 bases clipped from V and 5 bases from J, the junction kept 6 bases outside the gene matches. This CDR3 spans 15 amino acids. This CDR3 is CAISRGQGVTGELFF. The CDR3 DNA follows: TGTGCCATCAGCCGAGGACAGGGGGTTACCGGGGAGCTGTTTTTT.

This clonotype was counted at least ten times. The chain links TRBV21-1 to TRBJ2-2; no check of the table's D call, TRBD1, against the DNA was made. TRBV21-1 counts as a pseudogene. This CDR3 region has 15 residues. CDR3 in DNA: TGTGCCAGCAGCGCGGGACAGGTGAACACCGGGGAGCTGTTTTTT. This codes for CASSAGQVNTGELFF.

The J gene is TRBJ2-3, the V gene TRBV19; a possible D gene is TRBD1 (6 bases). The CDR3 runs 14 residues. V was trimmed by 7 bases and J by 4 bases, leaving 15 bases between them. Germline CDR1 LNHDA, CDR2 SQIVND (reference sequence). This CDR3 is CASILRQGSDTQYF. The CDR3 nucleotides are TGTGCCAGTATCCTCCGCCAGGGGTCAGATACGCAGTATTTT.

This chain links TRBV9 with TRBJ2-2; D call uncertain. The CDR3 covers 14 residues. Germline lookup yields CDR1 SGDLS and CDR2 YYNGEE. V was shortened by 0 bases and J by 6 bases, with 9 bases between the two germline ends. CDR3 sequence: CASSVESFAGELFF. The CDR3 region has the DNA TGTGCCAGCAGCGTAGAGTCGTTCGCCGGGGAGCTGTTTTTT.

This clonotype was seen at least ten times. The rearrangement joins TRBV11-2 to TRBJ1-4; D gene uncertain. The V end lost 3 bases, the J end lost 7 bases, and 9 bases lay between the germline ends. The CDR3 covers 13 residues. Germline CDR1 is SGHAT and CDR2 is FQNNGV. This chain's CDR3 is CASSFGSVEKLFF. CDR3 DNA sequence: TGTGCCAGCAGCTTCGGATCTGTTGAAAAACTGTTTTTT.

Many counts were recorded for this clonotype. The chain couples TRBV29-1 to TRBJ2-5, with a weak D call TRBD2 (7 bases). Between the trimmed V and J ends, which lost 2 bases and 4 bases, there was a span of 20 bases. The CDR3 contains 16 residues. Per the germline V gene, CDR1 is SQVTM and CDR2 is ANQGSEA. CDR3 loop: CSVEWEWGGGVETQYF. The CDR3 coding sequence is TGCAGCGTTGAATGGGAATGGGGGGGCGGAGTAGAGACCCAGTACTTC.